This T cell receptor beta chain was identified during a study of control samples from healthy donors and cancer patients. Sequencing was performed with immunoSEQ multiplex PCR; in TCRdb, only in-frame clones are kept and a portion is missing. The repertoire has some 95,000 clones, roughly 92% of them found once; the top ten carry around 3%. CDR3 size: 16 residues. Germline loops: CDR1 MNHNS, CDR2 SASEGT. Trimming shortened V by 3 bases and J by 0 bases, and 14 bases separated the two germline ends. The source material was blood. The receptor's source is a human donor in good health. The donor label of this sample is uncertain. The V call is TRBV6-1, the J call TRBJ1-2, with no clear D. CDR3 DNA sequence: TGTGCCAGCAGTGACATTGACCGGCGGACTAACTATGGCTACACCTTC. Its translation is CASSDIDRRTNYGYTF.